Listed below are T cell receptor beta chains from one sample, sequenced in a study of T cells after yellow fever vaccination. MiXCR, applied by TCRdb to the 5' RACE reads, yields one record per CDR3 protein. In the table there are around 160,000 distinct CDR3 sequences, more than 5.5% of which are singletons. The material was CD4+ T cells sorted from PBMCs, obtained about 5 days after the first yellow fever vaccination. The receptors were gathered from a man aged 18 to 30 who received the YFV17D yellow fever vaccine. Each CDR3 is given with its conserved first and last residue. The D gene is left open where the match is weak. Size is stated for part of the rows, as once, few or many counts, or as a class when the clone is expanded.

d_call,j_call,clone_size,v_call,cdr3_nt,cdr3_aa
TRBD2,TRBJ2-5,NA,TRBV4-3,TGCGCCAGCAGCCACGGAATGATGGGGTTAGCGGGGGGCCAAGAGACCCAGTACTTC,CASSHGMMGLAGGQETQYF
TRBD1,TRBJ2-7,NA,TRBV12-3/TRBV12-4,TGTGCCAGCAGCCGTGGACAGGGAGAACAGTACTTC,CASSRGQGEQYF
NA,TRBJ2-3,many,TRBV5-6,TGTGCCAGCAGCTTGGGTTTGGGGTATAGCACAGATACGCAGTATTTT,CASSLGLGYSTDTQYF
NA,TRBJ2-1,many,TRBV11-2,TGTGCCAGCAGCTTAAGCGGGCCCTACAATGAGCAGTTCTTC,CASSLSGPYNEQFF
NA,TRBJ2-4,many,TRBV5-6,TGTGCCAGCAGTGACAGGCTGAAAAACATTCAGTACTTC,CASSDRLKNIQYF
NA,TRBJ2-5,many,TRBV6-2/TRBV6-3,TGTGCCAGCAGTTACCCAAGACAATTCGGGGAGACCCAGTACTTC,CASSYPRQFGETQYF
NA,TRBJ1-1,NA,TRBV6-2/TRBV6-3,TGTGCCAGCAGTTTGGCAGGGGCGGCGGGAGAAGCTTTCTTT,CASSLAGAAGEAFF
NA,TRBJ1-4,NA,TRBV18,TGTGCCAGCTCACCAATGGGCGGACCAATCGCAACTAATGAAAAACTGTTTTTT,CASSPMGGPIATNEKLFF
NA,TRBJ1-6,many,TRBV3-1,TGTGCCAGCAGTCCACCAGCGGGGACGAATTCACCCCTCCACTTT,CASSPPAGTNSPLHF
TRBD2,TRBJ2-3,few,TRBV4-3,TGCGCCAGCAGCTACACTAGCGGGGGGGCATTCGCTACGCAGTATTTT,CASSYTSGGAFATQYF
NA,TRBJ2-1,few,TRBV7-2,TGTGCCAGCAGCTTTCCTTCGGCAAGGGGCTCTGTCTCTCTAAATGAGCAGTTCTTC,CASSFPSARGSVSLNEQFF
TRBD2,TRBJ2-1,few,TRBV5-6,TGTGCCAGCAGCTTGGTTGGCGGGAGCATGGAAGTTAAAGGTTCGTTCTTC,CASSLVGGSMEVKGSFF
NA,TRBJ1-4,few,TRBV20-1,TGCAGTGCTCGATACGACAGGACTAATGAAAAACTGTTTTTT,CSARYDRTNEKLFF
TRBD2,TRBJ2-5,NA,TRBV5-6,TGTGCCAGCAGCTTGGCCGCGGCGGGGGGGGTTGAGACCCAGTACTTC,CASSLAAAGGVETQYF
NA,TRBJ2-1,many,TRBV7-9,TGTGCCCTACCTGGTGGTGAGCAGTTCTTC,CALPGGEQFF
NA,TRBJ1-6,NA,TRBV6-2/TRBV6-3,TGTGCCAGCAGGGTTCACCTGAATTCACCCCTCCACTTT,CASRVHLNSPLHF
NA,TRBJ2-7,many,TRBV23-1,TGCGCCAGCAGTCAATTTCAATCACCAGCGGGTCCCGAGCAGTACTTC,CASSQFQSPAGPEQYF
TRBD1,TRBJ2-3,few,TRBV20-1,TGCAGTGCCACCCGGACAGGAAACACAGATACGCAGTATTTT,CSATRTGNTDTQYF
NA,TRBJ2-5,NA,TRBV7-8,TGTGCCAGTACAGGGTTTTACTACCAAGAGACCCAGTACTTC,CASTGFYYQETQYF
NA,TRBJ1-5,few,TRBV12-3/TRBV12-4,TGTGCCAGCACTAAAGGGAGGTTGAGCAATCAGCCCCAGCATTTT,CASTKGRLSNQPQHF
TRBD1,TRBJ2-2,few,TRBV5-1,TGCGCCAGCAGCTTGAGGACAGGAGCCACCGGGGAGCTGTTTTTT,CASSLRTGATGELFF
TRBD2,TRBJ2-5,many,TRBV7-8,TGTGCCAGCAGCTTAGTTTACAAGCGGGGGGAAACGCCGCAAGAGACCCAGTACTTC,CASSLVYKRGETPQETQYF